The 9 T cell receptor beta chains given below trace back to one sample, sequenced in a study of cytomegalovirus exposure and HLA in healthy donors. Clones were read by immunoSEQ multiplex PCR, and TCRdb kept only the in-frame ones, dropping some. This sample has a few hundred thousand clones, with roughly 83% found just once. The sample comprised PBMCs. The receptors come from a woman under 40 in good health and CMV-seropositive.

This clone was seen a few times. The rearrangement joins TRBV5-6 to TRBJ1-5; D perhaps matches TRBD1 (6 bases). Trimming left V 0 bases short and J 6 bases short, with 7 bases between. CDR1 is SGHDT and CDR2 is YYEEEE in the germline V gene. This CDR3 has 13 amino acids. CDR3 protein: CASSLDRVQPQHF. In nucleotides, the CDR3 is TGTGCCAGCAGCTTGGACAGGGTTCAGCCCCAGCATTTT. The full variable domain, in which reference TRBV5-6 and TRBJ1-5 provide the parts outside the CDR3, is DAGVTQSPTHLIKTRGQQVTLRCSPKSGHDTVSWYQQALGQGPQFIFQYYEEEERQRGNFPDRFSGHQFPNYSSELNVNALLLGDSALYLCASSLDRVQPQHFGDGTRLSIL.

V is TRBV6-5 and J is TRBJ1-5; D is unclear. V was cut by 1 base and J by 0 bases, with 10 bases left in between. This CDR3 has 16 amino acids. Germline CDR1 is MNHEY and CDR2 is SVGAGI. This CDR3 reads CASSYWHPYSNQPQHF. The CDR3, as DNA: TGTGCCAGCAGTTACTGGCACCCTTATAGCAATCAGCCCCAGCATTTT.

This clone was counted between two and nine times. The CDR3 loop is CASSWDSSNTIYF. In nucleotides, the CDR3 is TGCGCCAGCAGCTGGGACAGCTCAAACACCATATATTTT. The chain joins TRBV5-1 to TRBJ1-3; 7 bases are shared with TRBD1. The CDR3 runs 13 residues. CDR1 is SGHRS, CDR2 YFSETQ, per germline. V was clipped by 3 bases and J by 6 bases; unmatched bases: 3.

The chain has TRBV6-5 and TRBJ1-2, with D perhaps TRBD1 (5 bases). The V end was cut by 8 bases, the J end by 3 bases, with 19 bases between. CDR1 and CDR2 from the germline V gene are MNHEY and SVGAGI. This CDR3 contains 15 residues. In nucleotides, the CDR3 is TGTGCCAGCGGGACCGTCGGTTGGGGGGACTATGGCTACACCTTC. Protein: CASGTVGWGDYGYTF.

With regard to this clone: Other DNA sequences in this sample translate to the same CDR3. The chain employs TRBV6-5 and TRBJ2-6; D remains ambiguous. Trimming removed 5 bases from V and 0 bases from J, with 2 bases in between. Germline CDR1 is MNHEY and CDR2 is SVGAGI. This CDR3 region has 13 residues. The CDR3 region is CASSRSGANVLTF. CDR3 sequence (DNA): TGTGCCAGCAGTCGCTCTGGGGCCAACGTCCTGACTTTC.

The chain has TRBV9 and TRBJ1-2; unclear D gene. The V gene lost 4 bases and the J gene lost 4 bases, with 20 bases spanning the gap. Germline V gene sequence: CDR1 SGDLS, CDR2 YYNGEE. CDR3 size: 16 residues. The CDR3 region is CASSSEVSGSLYGYTF. The CDR3 coding sequence is TGTGCCAGCAGCTCAGAAGTGTCAGGCTCCCTCTATGGCTACACCTTC.

The chain couples TRBV18 to TRBJ1-2; a weak D match, TRBD1 (6 bases). The CDR3 has 15 amino acids. CDR1 is KGHSH, CDR2 LQKENI, per germline. The V and J ends lost 2 bases and 4 bases respectively, with 14 bases between them. The CDR3 reads CASSPGPGEGYGYTF. The CDR3, as DNA: TGTGCCAGCTCACCAGGGCCAGGGGAGGGCTATGGCTACACCTTC.

This clone was picked up one time. The V call is TRBV2, the J call TRBJ1-5, with TRBD1 identical over 7 bases. J was trimmed by 7 bases and V by 6 bases; bases with no gene match: 12. The CDR3 covers 15 residues. Germline CDR1 reads SNHLY; CDR2 reads FYNNEI. CDR3 protein: CASSKGAASGQPQHF. The CDR3 DNA follows: TGTGCCAGCAGCAAGGGGGCAGCCTCTGGGCAGCCCCAGCATTTT.

The CDR3 is CASSATGTGGPKPQYF. In DNA, the CDR3 is TGTGCCAGCAGCGCAACCGGGACAGGGGGCCCGAAACCCCAGTACTTC. V gene TRBV9 combines with J gene TRBJ2-5; 12 nucleotides align to TRBD1. Per the germline V gene, CDR1 is SGDLS and CDR2 is YYNGEE. This CDR3 comprises 16 residues. Germline trimming cut 3 bases from V and 9 bases from J; bases unmatched to any gene: 12.